Each of the 2 T cell receptor beta chains below was sequenced from the same sample in a study of shared clonotypes between healthy human individuals. The naive CD8 population came from CD45RO-negative cells selected for CCR7, without terminally differentiated effector memory CD45RA+ cells. Sequenced by immunoSEQ multiplex PCR; TCRdb stores in-frame clones only, minus some. Among about 2.1 million clones listed, around 95% were seen once. Sequencing was performed on naive CD8+ T cells from PBMCs. All receptors derive from a man between 18 and 35 years old in good health. Some clones in this sample may be carry-over from other donors' samples.

Here the CDR3 DNA reads TGTGCCAGCAGTCCGCGTAGCGGGAGGGTATACTACGAGCAGTACTTC. Translating it yields CASSPRSGRVYYEQYF. This chain joins TRBV27 and TRBJ2-7, with 11 bases identical to TRBD2. Trimming at V came to 5 bases and at J to 3 bases, leaving 9 bases not matched to a gene. The CDR3 sequence is 16 residues long. Germline assignment: CDR1 MNHEY and CDR2 SMNVEV (reference sequence).

This chain links TRBV6-5 with TRBJ1-4; D is unclear. V dropped 4 bases and J dropped 5 bases, with 8 bases sitting between them. This CDR3 is 13 amino acids long. Looked up from germline, CDR1 is MNHEY and CDR2 is SVGAGI. The CDR3 loop is CASSSGWNEKLFF. For the CDR3, the DNA is TGTGCCAGCAGTTCGGGATGGAATGAAAAACTGTTTTTT.